This entry lists 21 T cell receptor beta chains sequenced from one sample in a study of T cells in Graves' hyperthyroidism and ophthalmopathy. Amplified TCR beta CDR3 regions derived from RNA transcripts. First-round RT-PCR with HTBI primers amplified the TCR CDR3 region. TCRdb reanalysed the multiplex PCR reads using MiXCR and keeps one entry per CDR3 protein. Of more than 550,000 distinct CDR3 sequences listed, over 15% were seen once; the top ten hold around 17%. Sequenced material: blood. These receptors all stem from a woman in her forties or fifties with Graves' hyperthyroidism that later progressed to Graves' ophthalmopathy.

The sample holds many counts of this clonotype. The J gene is TRBJ1-5, the V gene TRBV2, with TRBD1 as a possible D gene (5 bases). Germline loops: CDR1 SNHLY, CDR2 FYNNEI. V was pared by 10 bases and J by 6 bases, with 16 bases between. This CDR3 region has 13 residues. The CDR3 loop is CATTGEGVQPQHF. The CDR3 nucleotides read TGTGCCACCACAGGCGAAGGTGTTCAGCCCCAGCATTTT. The full variable domain, with the rest looked up from reference TRBV2 and TRBJ1-5, is EPEVTQTPSHQVTQMGQEVILRCVPISNHLYFYWYRQILGQKVEFLVSFYNNEISEKSEIFDDQFSVERPDGSNFTLKIRSTKLEDSAMYFCATTGEGVQPQHFGDGTRLSIL.

This clonotype was counted many times. The rearrangement links TRBV11-2 to TRBJ2-1; 9 nucleotides agree with TRBD2. The ends lost 5 bases at V and 0 bases at J; junction bases unmatched: 8. Germline lookup yields CDR1 SGHAT and CDR2 FQNNGV. CDR3 length equals 17 residues. The CDR3 bases are TGTGCCAGCAGCACCCAGGCAGCGGGGGGCTCCTACAATGAGCAGTTCTTC. Translation gives CASSTQAAGGSYNEQFF.

J is TRBJ1-4 and V is TRBV3-1; D not resolved. Trimming left V 9 bases short and J 6 bases short, with 17 bases between. Looked up from germline, CDR1 is LGHDT and CDR2 is YNNKEL (reference sequence). The CDR3 length is 14 residues. CDR3 loop: CASGQVPKYEKLFF. In DNA form, the CDR3 reads TGTGCCAGTGGCCAAGTACCGAAGTATGAAAAACTGTTTTTT.

This clonotype was observed a handful of times. The chain has TRBV29-1 and TRBJ1-4, with D possibly matching TRBD1 (6 bases). The CDR3 has 15 amino acids. In germline, CDR1 is SQVTM, CDR2 ANQGSEA. Trimming pared 2 bases from V and 8 bases from J, leaving 18 bases between. Written as DNA, the CDR3 is TGCAGCGTTGAACACTATGCCGGGGGCGGCGAAAAACTGTTTTTT. Amino acids: CSVEHYAGGGEKLFF.

The sample holds many counts of this clonotype. The V gene is TRBV14, the J gene TRBJ1-1, with D unclear. Germline CDR1 and CDR2: SGHDN and FVKESK. Between the trimmed V and J ends, which lost 3 bases and 0 bases, there was a span of 8 bases. The CDR3 contains 14 residues. CDR3 DNA: TGTGCCAGCAGCCACGTACGTATGAACACTGAAGCTTTCTTT. Its protein product is CASSHVRMNTEAFF.

This clonotype was observed at least ten times. The CDR3 DNA reads TGCAGTGCTAGGGTCACGGACATTCAGTACTTC. It encodes CSARVTDIQYF. The gene calls are TRBV20-1 and TRBJ2-4, with no clear D. V lost 3 bases and J lost 8, with 8 bases in between. The germline V gene has CDR1 DFQATT and CDR2 SNEGSKA (reference sequence). The CDR3 spans 11 residues.

Many counts were recorded for this clonotype. The J gene is TRBJ1-6, the V gene TRBV7-9, with a tentative D call TRBD1 (5 bases). Germline CDR1 and CDR2: SEHNR and FQNEAQ (reference sequence). V was trimmed by 2 bases and J by 9 bases, leaving 5 bases between them. This CDR3 is 12 amino acids long. The CDR3 region is CASSLQGSPLHF. CDR3 sequence (DNA): TGTGCCAGCAGCTTACAGGGTTCACCCCTCCACTTT.

This clonotype has at least ten counts. The V call is TRBV3-1, the J call TRBJ1-2; D unclear. The V gene lost 0 bases and the J gene lost 8 bases, with 22 bases spanning the gap. The CDR3 contains 17 residues. Germline V lookup: CDR1 LGHDT, CDR2 YNNKEL (reference sequence). The CDR3 is CASSQDPRKGHYHGYTF. In nucleotides, the CDR3 is TGTGCCAGCAGCCAAGATCCCAGAAAAGGTCACTATCACGGCTACACCTTC.

The chain carries TRBV20-1 and TRBJ2-3; TRBD2 aligns across 12 bases. V lost 5 bases to trimming and J lost 1 base; unmatched junction nucleotides: 16. CDR3 size: 19 residues. Per germline, CDR1 DFQATT and CDR2 SNEGSKA (reference sequence). DNA of the CDR3: TGCAGTGCTGCTCCTGCGCTGCTAGCGGGGGGGCTTCGCACAGATACGCAGTATTTT. It specifies CSAAPALLAGGLRTDTQYF.

This rearrangement joins TRBV20-1 to TRBJ2-7; no clear D gene. Germline loops: CDR1 DFQATT, CDR2 SNEGSKA (reference sequence). Trimming cost V 4 bases and J 3 bases, with 10 bases left between them. The CDR3 contains 12 residues. The CDR3 is CSATSVNYEQYF. CDR3 bases: TGCAGTGCTACGTCGGTCAACTACGAGCAGTACTTC.

The chain recombines TRBV29-1 with TRBJ1-1; 7 nucleotides agree with TRBD1. The CDR3 spans 13 residues. V lost 7 bases and J lost 0; bases outside the gene matches: 5. Germline assignment: CDR1 SQVTM and CDR2 ANQGSEA. CDR3 protein: CSGRTGMNTEAFF. CDR3 nucleotide sequence: TGCAGCGGAAGGACAGGTATGAACACTGAAGCTTTCTTT.

The table lists this clonotype with a few counts. The chain is built from TRBV19 and TRBJ1-5; a possible D gene is TRBD1 (5 bases). V was trimmed by 5 bases and J by 7 bases, leaving 9 bases between them. The germline V gene encodes CDR1 LNHDA and CDR2 SQIVND (reference sequence). The CDR3 sequence is 12 residues long. The CDR3 here is CASSPGLQPQHF. Written as DNA, the CDR3 is TGTGCCAGTAGTCCAGGGTTGCAGCCCCAGCATTTT.

A few counts support this clonotype. V and J are TRBV7-6 and TRBJ2-2; 8 positions match TRBD1. This CDR3 comprises 15 residues. Losses at the gene ends were 4 bases for V and 7 bases for J; bases not matched to a gene: 8. The V gene's germline CDR1 is SGHVS and CDR2 FNYEAQ. In DNA, the CDR3 is TGTGCCAGCAGCTCCATTGACAGGGGTGGCGGGGAGCTGTTTTTT. Amino acid sequence: CASSSIDRGGGELFF.

There are a few counts of this clonotype. The chain recombines TRBV30 with TRBJ2-7; the D is unclear. V lost 1 base and J lost 6, with 19 bases in between. The CDR3 is made up of 15 amino acids. In germline, CDR1 is GTSNPN, CDR2 SVGIG (reference sequence). CDR3: CAWSEGVGVTAEQYF. CDR3 bases: TGTGCCTGGAGTGAAGGTGTGGGCGTAACTGCCGAGCAGTACTTC. Supplemented by reference TRBV30 and TRBJ2-7, the full variable domain reads SQTIHQWPATLVQPVGSPLSLECTVEGTSNPNLYWYRQAAGRGLQLLFYSVGIGQISSEVPQNLSASRPQDRQFILSSKKLLLSDSGFYLCAWSEGVGVTAEQYFGPGTRLTVT.

This clonotype appeared a few times. This chain connects TRBV7-3 to TRBJ2-2, with 7 bases matching TRBD1. CDR3 length: 14 residues. The germline V gene has CDR1 SGHTA and CDR2 FQGTGA. Trimming cost V 4 bases and J 4 bases; bases outside gene matches: 3. CDR3 loop: CASSWGQSTGELFF. The CDR3 nucleotides read TGTGCCAGCAGCTGGGGACAGTCCACCGGGGAGCTGTTTTTT.

A few counts support this clonotype. V usage is TRBV18 and J usage is TRBJ1-3; TRBD1 aligns across 9 bases. CDR3 length equals 15 residues. The V gene end was trimmed by 2 bases and the J gene end by 4 bases; junction bases not matched to a gene: 3. In germline, CDR1 is KGHSH, CDR2 LQKENI. The CDR3 region has the DNA TGTGCCAGCTCACCAGGGACAGGGCCGGGAAACACCATATATTTT. Residues: CASSPGTGPGNTIYF.

This clonotype has ten or more counts. The V gene is TRBV5-1, the J gene TRBJ2-3, with D perhaps matching TRBD1 or TRBD2 (5 bases each). The V end was cut by 4 bases, the J end by 6 bases, with 18 bases between. Germline V gene lookup returns CDR1 SGHRS and CDR2 YFSETQ. The CDR3 spans 15 residues. CDR3 nucleotide sequence: TGCGCCAGCAGCGGCACCGGGACGACCGTCGATACGCAGTATTTT. Its protein product is CASSGTGTTVDTQYF.

This clonotype was recorded many times. The J gene is TRBJ2-5, the V gene TRBV3-1, with 10 nucleotides matching TRBD2. V lost 1 base and J lost 1; bases outside the gene matches: 6. Germline CDR1 is LGHDT and CDR2 is YNNKEL (reference sequence). The CDR3 has 17 amino acids. CDR3 nucleotide sequence: TGTGCCAGCAGCCAAGGTTGGACTAGCGGACTCCAAGAGACCCAGTACTTC. Translating gives CASSQGWTSGLQETQYF.

This clonotype appeared many times. For the CDR3, the DNA is TGTGCCAGCTCACTAGTGACAGGGTCAGGCACTGAAGCTTTCTTT. Its translation is CASSLVTGSGTEAFF. The rearrangement links TRBV18 to TRBJ1-1; 7 bases are shared with TRBD1. Germline lookup yields CDR1 KGHSH and CDR2 LQKENI. V lost 4 bases, J lost 4 bases, and 9 bases stayed unmatched. The CDR3 sequence is 15 residues long.

A remark on this clonotype: Relative to the germline gene, one junction end is altered; a read error may explain this. The J gene is TRBJ2-5, the V gene TRBV4-1; the match to TRBD1 covers 10 bases. The CDR3 spans 15 residues. CDR1 and CDR2 (germline): MGHRA, YSYEKL. CDR3 nucleotide sequence: TGCGTCAGCAGCAATGACAGGGGGCATCGGGAGACCCAGTACTTC. Translating gives CVSSNDRGHRETQYF.

CDR3 DNA: TGTGCCAGCAGTGAACGGACAGGGGGTGGCAGTTATAGCAATCAGCCCCAGCATTTT. Translation: CASSERTGGGSYSNQPQHF. The V and J genes are TRBV6-1 and TRBJ1-5, with 10 positions matching TRBD1. Germline V CDR1 and CDR2: MNHNS, SASEGT. V lost 2 bases to trimming and J lost 0 bases; unmatched junction nucleotides: 10. This CDR3 has 19 amino acids.